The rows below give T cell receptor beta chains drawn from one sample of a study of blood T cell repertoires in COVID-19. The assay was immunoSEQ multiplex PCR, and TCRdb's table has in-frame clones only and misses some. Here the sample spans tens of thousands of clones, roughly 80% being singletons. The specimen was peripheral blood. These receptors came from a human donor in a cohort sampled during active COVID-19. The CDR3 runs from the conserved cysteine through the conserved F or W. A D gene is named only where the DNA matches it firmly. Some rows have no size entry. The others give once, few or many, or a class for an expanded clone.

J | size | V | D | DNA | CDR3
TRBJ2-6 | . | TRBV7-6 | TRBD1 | TGTGCCAGCAGTCCAGGGACAGGGGGATTTGCTGGGGCCAACGTCCTGACTTTC | CASSPGTGGFAGANVLTF
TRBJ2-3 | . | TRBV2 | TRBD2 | TGTGCCAGCAGGGAGGGACTAGCGGCCACAGATACGCAGTATTTT | CASREGLAATDTQYF
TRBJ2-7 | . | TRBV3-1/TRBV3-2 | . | TGTGCCAGCAGCCAAGATCCACGAAAGGGCAGGGGCTACGAGCAGTACTTC | CASSQDPRKGRGYEQYF
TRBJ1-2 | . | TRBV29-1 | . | TGCAGCGTACCGGGAGCCTCATATGGCTACACCTTC | CSVPGASYGYTF
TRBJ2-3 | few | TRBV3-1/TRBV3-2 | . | TGTGCCAGCGGGACACCTAGCACAGATACGCAGTATTTT | CASGTPSTDTQYF
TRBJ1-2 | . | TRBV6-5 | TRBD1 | TGTGCCAGCAGACGGGACAGGGGGAGAAACTATGGCTACACCTTC | CASRRDRGRNYGYTF
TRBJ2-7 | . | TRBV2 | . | TGTGCCAGCAAGGAGGCGAGCGGGCACTCCTACGAGCAGTACTTC | CASKEASGHSYEQYF
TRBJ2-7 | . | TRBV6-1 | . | TGTGCCAGCAGTGACCCAGGGGCGGGCGAGCAGTACTTC | CASSDPGAGEQYF
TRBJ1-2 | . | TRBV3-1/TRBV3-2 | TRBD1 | TGTGCCAGCAGCCGAGGCCAACAGGGGGGATATGGCTACACCTTC | CASSRGQQGGYGYTF
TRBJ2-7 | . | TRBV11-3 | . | TGTGCCAGCAGCTTCCTGGACACGTACTACGAGCAGTACTTC | CASSFLDTYYEQYF
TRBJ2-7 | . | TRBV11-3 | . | TGTGCCTATCCCACAGGGAGCTCCTACGAGCAGTACTTC | CAYPTGSSYEQYF
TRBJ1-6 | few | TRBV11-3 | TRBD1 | TGTGCCAGCAGCTTAGACAGGGGGCGCAGATCACCCCTCCACTTT | CASSLDRGRRSPLHF
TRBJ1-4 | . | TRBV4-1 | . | TGCGCCAGCAGCGAGACAAAAGATGGTGAAAAACTGTTTTTT | CASSETKDGEKLFF
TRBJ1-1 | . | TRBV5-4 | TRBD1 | TGTGCCAGCAGTCTCCGGACAGGGGAAGCTTTCTTT | CASSLRTGEAFF
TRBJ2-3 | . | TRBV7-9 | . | TGTGCCAGCAGCTTAGCTTGGAGGGATAACACAGATACGCAGTATTTT | CASSLAWRDNTDTQYF
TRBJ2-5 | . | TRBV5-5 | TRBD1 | TGTGCCAGCAGCTGGCCGGGGACAGGGGGCTGGGAGACCCAGTACTTC | CASSWPGTGGWETQYF
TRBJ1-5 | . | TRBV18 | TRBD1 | TGTGCCAGCTCACCTTGGAGATTGGACAGGGGGATCGATAGCAATCAGCCCCAGCATTTT | CASSPWRLDRGIDSNQPQHF
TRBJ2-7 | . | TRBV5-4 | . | TGTGCCAGCAGCTGGGGTCAGGGTAGTCGCCACGAGCAGTACTTC | CASSWGQGSRHEQYF
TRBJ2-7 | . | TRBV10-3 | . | TGTGCCATCACCCCTTTTTTAGGGAGCTACGAGCAGTACTTC | CAITPFLGSYEQYF
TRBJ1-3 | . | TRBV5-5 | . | TGTGCCAGCAGCTGGGACGGCGGGACGTTGGGCACCATATATTTT | CASSWDGGTLGTIYF
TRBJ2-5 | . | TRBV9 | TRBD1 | TGTGCCAGCAGCCCGGGACAGGGGGGGACGGAGACCCAGTACTTC | CASSPGQGGTETQYF
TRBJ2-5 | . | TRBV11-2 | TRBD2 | TGTGCCAGCAGGTCGGGAGGTGGGGGGGAGACCCAGTACTTC | CASRSGGGGETQYF
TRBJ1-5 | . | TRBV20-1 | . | TGCAGTGCTAGTCCGGGCAATCAGCCCCAGCATTTT | CSASPGNQPQHF
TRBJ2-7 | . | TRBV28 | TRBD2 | TGTGCCAGCAGTTCGTGGGGGGGAGGGGAGTACGAGCAGTACTTC | CASSSWGGGEYEQYF
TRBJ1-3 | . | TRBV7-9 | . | TGTGCCAGCAGCTTAGAGTCCCCTAATTTAGCTGGAAACACCATATATTTT | CASSLESPNLAGNTIYF
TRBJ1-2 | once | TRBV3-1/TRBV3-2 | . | TGTGCCAGCAGCCAGGGCAACAGATTGAATGGCTACACCTTC | CASSQGNRLNGYTF
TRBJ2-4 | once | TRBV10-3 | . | TGTGCCATCAGTGAGTCGGGCGGCGGGAAAAACATTCAGTACTTC | CAISESGGGKNIQYF
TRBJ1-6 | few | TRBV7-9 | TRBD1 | TGTGCCAGCAGCTTCCACGGGACAGCCTCCAGCGATAATTCACCCCTCCACTTT | CASSFHGTASSDNSPLHF
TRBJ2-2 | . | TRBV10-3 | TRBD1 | TGTGCCATCAGTGGCTCCGGGACAGGGGCCGGGGAGCTGTTTTTT | CAISGSGTGAGELFF
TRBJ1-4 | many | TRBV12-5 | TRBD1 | TGTGCTAGTGGTCAAGGACAGGGGCGAGAAAAACTGTTTTTT | CASGQGQGREKLFF
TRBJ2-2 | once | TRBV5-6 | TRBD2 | TGTGCCAGCAGCCCCCTGACTAGCAGGAACACCGGGGAGCTGTTTTTT | CASSPLTSRNTGELFF
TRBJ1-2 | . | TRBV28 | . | TGTGCCAGCAGTTTAGCCAGACCGGGGGACTATGGCTACACCTTC | CASSLARPGDYGYTF
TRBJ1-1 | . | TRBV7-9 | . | TGTGCCAGCAGCTTTAGTCGACTCATGAACACTGAAGCTTTCTTT | CASSFSRLMNTEAFF
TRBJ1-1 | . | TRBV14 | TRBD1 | TGTGCCAGCAGCCACCCTCTCCAGGGGGTCGAAGCTTTCTTT | CASSHPLQGVEAFF
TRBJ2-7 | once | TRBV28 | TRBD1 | TGTGCCAGCAGCCTCGGGGACAGGGTCTACGAGCAGTACTTC | CASSLGDRVYEQYF
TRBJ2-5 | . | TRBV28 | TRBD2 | TGTGCCAGCAGTTTAGGGACTAGCGGGGCGAAGACCCAGTACTTC | CASSLGTSGAKTQYF
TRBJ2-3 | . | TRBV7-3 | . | TGTGCCAGCAGCACGGGACTCCGAGGGCCTACTAGCACAGATACGCAGTATTTT | CASSTGLRGPTSTDTQYF
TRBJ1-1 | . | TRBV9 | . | TGTGCCAGCAGCTCAACAACCGGGGGTAACACTGAAGCTTTCTTT | CASSSTTGGNTEAFF
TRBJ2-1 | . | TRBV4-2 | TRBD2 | TGTGCCAGCAGCAAAGGACTAGCGGGGGGGCCTGGGGGCAATGAGCAGTTCTTC | CASSKGLAGGPGGNEQFF
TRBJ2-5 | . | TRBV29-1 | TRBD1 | TGCAGCGCCCGGACAGGTGAAGGCCGGGAGACCCAGTACTTC | CSARTGEGRETQYF
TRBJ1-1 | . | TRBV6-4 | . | TGTGCCAGCAGCCTTTTCGGGAACACTGAAGCTTTCTTT | CASSLFGNTEAFF
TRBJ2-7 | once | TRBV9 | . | TGTGCCAGCAGCGTAGAGGGACATCCCTACGAGCAGTACTTC | CASSVEGHPYEQYF
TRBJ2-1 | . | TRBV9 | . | TGTGCCAGCAGCGTCTCAGGATTCAATGAGCAGTTCTTC | CASSVSGFNEQFF
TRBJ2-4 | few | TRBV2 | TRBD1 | TGTGCCAGCAGTACGACAGGGGGCGGTGACATTCAGTACTTC | CASSTTGGGDIQYF
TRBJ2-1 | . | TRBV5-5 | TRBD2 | TGTGCCAGCAGCTTGGAGGTGCGGGGGGGCTTCGGTGAGCAGTTCTTC | CASSLEVRGGFGEQFF
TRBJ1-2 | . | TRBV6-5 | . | TGTGCCAGCAGTTATTCTCCCCGAGGCTATGGCTACACCTTC | CASSYSPRGYGYTF
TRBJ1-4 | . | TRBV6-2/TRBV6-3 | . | TGTGCCAGCAGTTACTCCGGTCGCGACTTACGGCCGTTTTTCTTGGCTGAAAAACTGTTTTTT | CASSYSGRDLRPFFLAEKLFF
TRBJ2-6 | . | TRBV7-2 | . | TGTGCCAGCAGCTTTCATGCAGGGGGGACCTCTGGGGCCAACGTCCTGACTTTC | CASSFHAGGTSGANVLTF
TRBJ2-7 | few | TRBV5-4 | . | TGTGCCAGCAGCTCCGCCGGGGTCTACGAGCAGTACTTC | CASSSAGVYEQYF
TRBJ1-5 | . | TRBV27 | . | TGTGCCAGCAGTCAAGGAGGTGGTAGCAATCAGCCCCAGCATTTT | CASSQGGGSNQPQHF